Listed here are 10 T cell receptor beta chains from one sample, sequenced in a study of patients and donors after allogeneic stem cell transplantation. TCRdb re-called the RT-PCR reads with MiXCR, one entry per CDR3 protein. The data hold approximately 220,000 distinct CDR3 sequences, with 35% to 45% observed a single time. The specimen was blood, either unsorted or a sorted T cell fraction (not recorded which). The source of these receptors is a human donor who was either an allogeneic HSCT recipient or a stem cell or donor lymphocyte infusion donor (not recorded which). It is not recorded whose cells these are; they may come from a transplant donor.

The chain joins TRBV6-2 or TRBV6-3 to TRBJ2-7; 9 bases agree with TRBD1. CDR3 length: 16 amino acids. V gave up 7 bases and J gave up 2 bases; unmatched junction bases: 12. CDR1 is MNHEY and CDR2 is SVGEGT in the germline V gene. The CDR3 region is CASNSPTGTGTYEQYF. Written as DNA, the CDR3 is TGTGCCAGCAATTCCCCAACTGGGACAGGGACCTACGAGCAGTACTTC.

The CDR3, as DNA: TGTGCCAGCAGTTTAGGACAGGGGGCCACCTACGAGCAGTACTTC. Translated: CASSLGQGATYEQYF. This sequence joins TRBV27 and TRBJ2-7; 11 bases match TRBD1. After removal of 2 bases from V and 2 bases from J, the junction contained 2 bases not matched to a gene. The CDR3 runs to 15 residues. CDR1 is MNHEY, CDR2 SMNVEV, per germline (reference sequence).

The table lists this clonotype with a few counts. The chain carries TRBV29-1 and TRBJ1-2; no reliable D call. V was trimmed by 7 bases and J by 0 bases, leaving 9 bases between them. CDR3 length: 12 amino acids. Germline CDR1 is SQVTM and CDR2 is ANQGSEA. CDR3: CSALKANYGYTF. The CDR3 DNA sequence: TGCAGCGCCCTGAAAGCTAACTATGGCTACACCTTC.

V is TRBV7-6 and J is TRBJ1-1; D remains ambiguous. The V end lost 4 bases, the J end lost 3 bases, and 6 bases lay between the germline ends. Per the germline V gene, CDR1 is SGHVS and CDR2 is FNYEAQ. There are 12 residues in the CDR3. CDR3 loop: CASSSIYTEAFF. CDR3 bases: TGTGCCAGCAGCTCCATCTACACTGAAGCTTTCTTT. Looking up the rest from reference TRBV7-6 and TRBJ1-1 gives the full variable domain: GAGVSQSPRYKVTKRGQDVALRCDPISGHVSLYWYRQALGQGPEFLTYFNYEAQQDKSGLPNDRFSAERPEGSISTLTIQRTEQRDSAMYRCASSSIYTEAFFGQGTRLTVV.

This clonotype showed up just once. This rearrangement joins TRBV28 to TRBJ2-2, with 7 bases aligning to TRBD1. Germline V gene lookup returns CDR1 MDHEN and CDR2 SYDVKM. V lost 7 bases to trimming and J lost 4 bases; unmatched junction nucleotides: 6. The CDR3 has 14 amino acids. The CDR3 DNA sequence: TGTGCCAGCATCCCGGGACAGTTCACCGGGGAGCTGTTTTTT. The encoded protein is CASIPGQFTGELFF.

The J gene is TRBJ2-3, the V gene TRBV11-2; D gene unclear. Per the germline V gene, CDR1 is SGHAT and CDR2 is FQNNGV. V was clipped by 0 bases and J by 0 bases, with 10 bases between them. The CDR3 loop spans 16 amino acids. The CDR3 DNA reads TGTGCCAGCAGCTTAGATCCCCTGAGTAGCACAGATACGCAGTATTTT. As protein: CASSLDPLSSTDTQYF.

This clonotype was observed at least ten times. The genes are TRBV20-1 and TRBJ1-3; maybe TRBD1 (6 bases). Germline CDR1 and CDR2: DFQATT and SNEGSKA (reference sequence). V lost 4 bases and J lost 4, with 17 bases in between. The CDR3 spans 15 residues. CDR3 coding DNA: TGCAGTGCTACTGATGGGGGGCTCGCCGGAAACACCATATATTTT. Protein sequence: CSATDGGLAGNTIYF.

There are many counts of this clonotype. This sequence joins TRBV12-3 or TRBV12-4 and TRBJ1-1; no reliable D call. This CDR3 has 12 residues. Trimming pared 6 bases from V and 0 bases from J, leaving 5 bases between. The chain's CDR3 is CASRGLNTEAFF. For the CDR3, the DNA is TGTGCCAGCAGAGGCCTGAACACTGAAGCTTTCTTT.

This clonotype was observed once. The CDR3 sequence: CSGVYNEQFF. CDR3 bases: TGCAGTGGGGTGTACAATGAGCAGTTCTTC. The chain has TRBV20-1 and TRBJ2-1; D remains unclear. The CDR3 sequence is 10 residues long. The germline gives CDR1 DFQATT, CDR2 SNEGSKA (reference sequence). Deletions cut 7 bases from V and 4 bases from J, with 5 bases between.

V usage is TRBV24-1 and J usage is TRBJ1-6, with a tentative D call TRBD1 (5 bases). The CDR3 covers 19 residues. Trimming cost V 0 bases and J 5 bases, with 19 bases left between them. The germline CDR1 and CDR2 sequences are KGHDR and SFDVKD. CDR3 amino acids: CATSDLRWGTEEHNSPLHF. The CDR3 region has the DNA TGTGCCACCAGTGATTTGCGTTGGGGGACCGAAGAACATAATTCACCCCTCCACTTT.